A selection of T cell receptor beta chains follows, all from one sample in a study of CD8 T cells in Susac syndrome. TCRdb independently ran MiXCR on the immunoSEQ multiplex PCR reads; one entry per CDR3 protein. The table shows 200,000 to 250,000 distinct CDR3 sequences, with 93% occurring only once. Sequenced input: CD4+ T cells from PBMCs. The receptors shown here come from a human donor with multiple sclerosis. CDR3s include the opening cysteine and the closing phenylalanine or tryptophan. The D gene is left open where the match is weak. Size is omitted from some rows. Given values are once, few, many or a class for expanded clones.

-	TRBV7-9	TRBD1	TRBJ1-1	TGTGCCAGCAGCTCTACCGGGACAGGCATGATAGGGACTGAAGCTTTCTTT	CASSSTGTGMIGTEAFF
-	TRBV7-9	-	TRBJ1-2	TGTGCCAGCAGCCCCCGAAGTGGAGGGGTCTCATTCTATGGCTACACCTTC	CASSPRSGGVSFYGYTF
-	TRBV30	-	TRBJ2-7	TGTGCCTGGATTCCAACCCAGGCCGTCATGGGGTACTTC	CAWIPTQAVMGYF
-	TRBV6-1	-	TRBJ2-6	TGTGCCAGCAGGGTCTCAGGTGGGGCCAACGTCCTGACTTTC	CASRVSGGANVLTF
-	TRBV6-5	TRBD1	TRBJ2-1	TGTGCCAGCCTCCCGGGACAGGGGGTCTACAATGAGCAGTTCTTC	CASLPGQGVYNEQFF
-	TRBV5-5	TRBD1	TRBJ2-3	TGTGCCAGCAGCGTTGGGACAGGGAAAGATACGCAGTATTTT	CASSVGTGKDTQYF
once	TRBV7-2	-	TRBJ1-1	TGTGCCAGCAGCCTATGGACAAGCATGAACACTGAAGCTTTCTTT	CASSLWTSMNTEAFF
-	TRBV5-4	TRBD2	TRBJ2-3	TGTGCCAGCAGCTTGGCGCAGCGGGGTAGCACAGATACGCAGTATTTT	CASSLAQRGSTDTQYF
-	TRBV7-7	TRBD2	TRBJ2-2	TGTGCTAGCAGCTTAGGGGGACTAGCGTCCGGGGAGCTGTTTTTT	CASSLGGLASGELFF
-	TRBV2	-	TRBJ1-2	TGTGCCAGCAGTTACAGGGTTGACTATGGCTACGCCTTC	CASSYRVDYGYAF
-	TRBV30	-	TRBJ1-1	TGTGCCTGGGGACTGGACGCTTGGGTGGAAGCTTTCTTT	CAWGLDAWVEAFF
-	TRBV10-3	-	TRBJ2-4	TGTGCCATCAGCACAGGGTACCTAGCCAAAAACATTCAGTACTTC	CAISTGYLAKNIQYF
-	TRBV30	TRBD1	TRBJ1-5	TGTGCCTGGGACCAGGGACAGGCCAATCAGCCCCAGCATTTT	CAWDQGQANQPQHF
-	TRBV7-2	TRBD1	TRBJ2-2	TGTGCCAGCAGCTTATGGAGACAGGGGACCCACCGGGAGCTGTTTTTT	CASSLWRQGTHRELFF
-	TRBV23-1	TRBD1	TRBJ2-5	TGCGCCAGCAGTCACTCCTTTCCCCGGGACAGCCAAGAGACCCAGTACTTC	CASSHSFPRDSQETQYF
once	TRBV9	TRBD2	TRBJ2-1	TGTGCCAGCAGCCCACGGACTAGCGGGGGTGCTGAGCAGTTCTTC	CASSPRTSGGAEQFF
-	TRBV24-1	-	TRBJ2-2	TGTGCCACCAGTGGCGGAGCAGGTTTGAACACCGGGGAGCTGTTTTTT	CATSGGAGLNTGELFF
-	TRBV4-1	TRBD2	TRBJ2-3	TGCGCCAGCAGCCAAGATCTTCAGCGGGGGAGCAGGACAGATACGCAGTATTTT	CASSQDLQRGSRTDTQYF
-	TRBV14	TRBD1	TRBJ1-2	TGTGCCAGCAGCCCTACGACAGGGATTAATGGCTACACCTTC	CASSPTTGINGYTF
-	TRBV9	TRBD1	TRBJ1-5	TGTGCCAGCAGCGGACAGGGGGTCAATCAGCCCCAGCATTTT	CASSGQGVNQPQHF
-	TRBV5-4	TRBD1	TRBJ2-7	TGTGCCAGCAGGTTACCGGGACAGGGGGGGGAGCAGTACTTC	CASRLPGQGGEQYF
-	TRBV14	-	TRBJ1-5	TGTGCCAGCAGTTTTTCGGGGGGCAATCAGCCCCAGCATTTT	CASSFSGGNQPQHF
-	TRBV29-1	-	TRBJ2-5	TGCAGCGTTGAAGAGGGGGCGGGGGAGACCCAGTACTTC	CSVEEGAGETQYF
-	TRBV7-2	-	TRBJ2-3	TGTGCCAGCAGCCAAACCGGGACCGTAGCGTATTTT	CASSQTGTVAYF